Listed below are T cell receptor beta chains from one sample, sequenced in a study of blood T cells in healthy people across ages. TCRdb reanalysed the 5' RACE reads using MiXCR and keeps one entry per CDR3 protein. The sample records about 970,000 distinct CDR3 sequences, roughly 51% being singletons. The sequenced material came from blood. The receptors were gathered from a woman aged 60-75 years in good health. Each CDR3 is given with its conserved first and last residue. Each record gives: V gene, clone size, D gene, J gene, CDR3 protein, CDR3 DNA. A D gene is named only where the DNA matches it firmly. Rows may omit the clone size; those that give it use once, few, many or a size class.

>TRBV5-1|few|.|TRBJ2-7
CASSLAMGRTYEQYF
TGCGCCAGCAGCTTGGCGATGGGGCGAACATACGAGCAGTACTTC
>TRBV20-1|.|TRBD2|TRBJ2-5
CSAVAGAGETQYF
TGCAGTGCTGTAGCGGGAGCGGGGGAGACCCAGTACTTC
>TRBV20-1|.|.|TRBJ1-5
CSASTGAREPQHF
TGCAGTGCCAGTACTGGGGCTAGGGAGCCCCAGCATTTT
>TRBV20-1|.|.|TRBJ2-7
CSARKGYEQYF
TGCAGTGCTAGAAAGGGCTACGAGCAGTACTTC
>TRBV20-1|.|.|TRBJ2-1
CSANSRNLNEQFF
TGCAGTGCTAACAGCAGGAATTTGAATGAGCAGTTCTTC
>TRBV28|few|.|TRBJ2-1
CASSLLGRPNEQFF
TGTGCCAGCAGTTTATTAGGCCGACCCAATGAGCAGTTCTTC
>TRBV12-3/TRBV12-4|.|.|TRBJ1-6
CASSLRTVPSSPLHF
TGTGCCAGCAGTTTAAGGACTGTCCCTTCTTCACCCCTCCACTTT
>TRBV15|.|.|TRBJ2-5
CATSREMRETQYF
TGTGCCACCAGCAGAGAAATGAGGGAGACCCAGTACTTC
>TRBV18|few|TRBD1|TRBJ2-7
CASSPPTGAYEQYF
TGCGCCAGCAGCCCCCCGACAGGGGCCTACGAGCAGTACTTC
>TRBV5-1|.|TRBD1|TRBJ1-1
CASSLVAGGDLNTEAFF
TGCGCCAGCAGCTTGGTGGCAGGGGGCGATTTGAACACTGAAGCTTTCTTT
>TRBV28|.|.|TRBJ2-7
CASSLARRTGYEQYF
TGTGCCAGCAGTTTAGCGAGGCGGACGGGTTACGAGCAGTACTTC
>TRBV11-3|many|TRBD2|TRBJ2-5
CASSLGTSGRYETQYF
TGTGCCAGCAGCTTAGGGACTAGCGGGAGATACGAGACCCAGTACTTC
>TRBV29-1|few|TRBD2|TRBJ2-5
CSGRTSGSVKTQYF
TGCAGCGGACGGACTAGCGGGAGTGTAAAGACCCAGTACTTC
>TRBV4-2|.|.|TRBJ2-7
CASSQAVGTYEQYF
TGTGCCAGCAGCCAAGCTGTCGGTACCTACGAGCAGTACTTC
>TRBV3-1|.|.|TRBJ2-3
CASRPRGSSTDTQYF
TGTGCCAGCAGGCCTAGGGGTTCTAGCACAGATACGCAGTATTTT
>TRBV11-2|.|.|TRBJ2-7
CASSYDSPSYEQYF
TGTGCCAGCAGCTACGACAGCCCGTCCTACGAGCAGTACTTC
>TRBV6-2/TRBV6-3|.|.|TRBJ2-7
CASSSANSFYEQYF
TGTGCCAGCAGTTCCGCGAATTCCTTCTACGAGCAGTACTTC
>TRBV2|.|TRBD2|TRBJ2-1
CASGTSGDNEQFF
TGTGCCAGCGGGACTAGCGGCGATAATGAGCAGTTCTTC
>TRBV2|.|TRBD2|TRBJ2-1
CASSEWEGVEQFF
TGTGCCAGCAGTGAATGGGAGGGAGTTGAGCAGTTCTTC
>TRBV28|few|.|TRBJ1-6
CASNSINSPLHF
TGTGCCAGCAACTCGATTAATTCACCCCTCCACTTT
>TRBV29-1|once|.|TRBJ2-2
CSPCLRDNTGELFF
TGCAGCCCCTGCTTGCGGGACAACACCGGGGAGCTGTTTTTT
>TRBV24-1|.|.|TRBJ1-5
CATSDLKEGRHPPQHF
TGTGCCACCAGTGATTTGAAAGAGGGACGCCACCCGCCCCAGCATTTT
>TRBV11-2|.|TRBD2|TRBJ2-1
CASSSTSGKRNEQFF
TGTGCCAGCAGCTCGACTAGCGGAAAACGCAATGAGCAGTTCTTC
>TRBV6-6|many|.|TRBJ1-1
CASSYSPGEGTEAFF
TGTGCCAGCAGTTACTCTCCAGGGGAAGGAACTGAAGCTTTCTTT
>TRBV6-2/TRBV6-3|.|.|TRBJ1-2
CVTSGDTYGYTF
TGTGTCACCTCAGGGGACACCTATGGCTACACCTTC
>TRBV10-3|.|.|TRBJ1-3
CAIRGGDVSGNTIYF
TGTGCCATCAGGGGAGGGGACGTCTCAGGAAACACCATATATTTT